The rows below give T cell receptor beta chains drawn from one sample of a study of cytomegalovirus exposure and HLA in healthy donors. Using immunoSEQ multiplex PCR, the repertoire was profiled, and TCRdb retains in-frame clones only, with some absent. The table lists roughly 180,000 clones, roughly 75% of them singletons. Sequencing used PBMCs. Receptors originate from a female donor in good health and CMV-seronegative. Each CDR3 is given with its conserved first and last residue. A D gene is named only where the DNA matches it firmly. The size field is filled for only some rows; it gives once, few, many or a size class.

clone_size j_call d_call v_call cdr3_aa cdr3_nt
once TRBJ2-7 TRBD2 TRBV4-1 CASSHSGRAPYGGEQYF TGCGCCAGCAGCCATAGCGGGAGGGCCCCTTATGGTGGCGAGCAGTACTTC
- TRBJ2-3 TRBD2 TRBV6-6 CASTQSGTSGIDTQYF TGTGCCAGCACCCAGTCGGGGACTAGCGGGATAGATACGCAGTATTTT
- TRBJ1-2 TRBD1 TRBV27 CASSFGGQGWGGYTF TGTGCCAGCAGTTTCGGGGGACAGGGGTGGGGCGGCTACACCTTC
- TRBJ1-5 - TRBV28 CASSFEVGFYSNQPQHF TGTGCCAGCAGTTTCGAGGTTGGGTTTTATAGCAATCAGCCCCAGCATTTT
once TRBJ2-5 - TRBV5-5 CASSRPGVGETQYF TGTGCCAGCAGCAGGCCGGGGGTAGGGGAGACCCAGTACTTC
few TRBJ1-1 - TRBV7-9 CASSLVYEAFF TGTGCCAGCAGCTTAGTGTATGAAGCTTTCTTT
- TRBJ1-2 - TRBV19 CASSPPRTDLYGYTF TGTGCCAGTAGTCCTCCTCGGACAGACCTCTATGGCTACACCTTC
- TRBJ2-2 TRBD2 TRBV14 CASSPLGLAGNTGELFF TGTGCCAGCAGCCCACTAGGACTAGCGGGAAACACCGGGGAGCTGTTTTTT
- TRBJ2-1 - TRBV30 CARAGGQPNPLGAYNEQFF TGTGCCCGGGCCGGTGGACAGCCTAATCCTCTGGGCGCCTACAATGAGCAGTTCTTC
- TRBJ2-7 - TRBV6-1 CASSPAYEQYF TGTGCCAGCAGTCCAGCCTACGAGCAGTACTTC
- TRBJ1-1 - TRBV6-6 CASLTGGEDTEAFF TGTGCCAGCTTGACGGGGGGCGAAGACACTGAAGCTTTCTTT